This TCR beta chain was sequenced during a study of post-analysis software for immune sequencing data. Comments on this clonotype: Its target is not known.

Whole-study findings and limits: By F measure, strong co-clustering occurred among samples prepared in the same batch. Patients with multiple sclerosis recorded significantly lower normalized Chao1 diversity than controls, the study found.

Presence of unique molecular identifiers characterized the TCR beta cDNA libraries. Input populations of about 0.85 to 11 million T cells gave rise to approximately 480,000 cDNA molecules. TCRdb independently ran MiXCR on the PCR reads; one entry per CDR3 protein. The sample has hundreds of thousands of distinct CDR3 sequences, roughly 47% seen once. Sequencing input: blood. The receptor comes from a girl between 10 and 17 years old with multiple sclerosis.

In DNA form, the CDR3 reads TGTGCCAGCAGCCCGTGCCGCGGGAGAGGGGGCTACGAGCAGTACTTC. It yields the protein CASSPCRGRGGYEQYF. The chain has TRBV11-2 and TRBJ2-7; D may be TRBD2 (7 bases). The CDR3 is 16 amino acids. V lost 5 bases to trimming and J lost 3 bases, with 20 bases between them. Germline V CDR1 and CDR2: SGHAT, FQNNGV. Full variable domain (remainder filled in from reference TRBV11-2 and TRBJ2-7): EAGVAQSPRYKIIEKRQSVAFWCNPISGHATLYWYQQILGQGPKLLIQFQNNGVVDDSQLPKDRFSAERLKGVDSTLKIQPAKLEDSAVYLCASSPCRGRGGYEQYFGPGTRLTVT.